The next 14 T cell receptor beta chains were all read from a single sample in a study of T-cell reconstitution after alpha-beta-depleted transplantation in children. Unique molecular identifiers were built into the TCRbeta library. One entry per CDR3 protein results from TCRdb running MiXCR on the PCR reads. This table holds about 580,000 distinct CDR3 sequences, roughly 30% found once. The sequences come from PBMCs, collected before TCRalphabeta/CD19-depleted stem cell transplant. The receptors were gathered from a boy under two years old with Wiskott-Aldrich syndrome, due to receive a stem cell transplant.

V is TRBV19 and J is TRBJ2-3; no reliable D call. Trimming took 5 bases from V and 1 from J, leaving 13 bases between them. This CDR3 is 15 amino acids long. The germline V gene has CDR1 LNHDA and CDR2 SQIVND (reference sequence). The CDR3 DNA follows: TGTGCCAGTAGTGCCCATCGGTCCGGCACAGATACGCAGTATTTT. Protein sequence: CASSAHRSGTDTQYF.

This clonotype was seen more than once but under ten times. The chain joins TRBV25-1 to TRBJ2-1; 10 bases match TRBD2. The junction had 13 bases not matched to a gene; V was cut back by 5 bases and J by 6 bases. The CDR3 runs to 17 residues. Germline V gene lookup returns CDR1 MGHDK and CDR2 SYGVNS. For the CDR3, the DNA is TGTGCCAGCAGTTACACAACTAGCGGGAAGCTCGGCAATGAGCAGTTCTTC. Its protein is CASSYTTSGKLGNEQFF.

The V gene is TRBV12-3 or TRBV12-4, the J gene TRBJ2-5, with 7 bases matching TRBD1. The CDR3 has 13 amino acids. Trimming took 8 bases from V and 2 from J; bases not matched to a gene: 5. The CDR3 nucleotides read TGTGCCAGCTGCCGACAGGGTCAAGAGACCCAGTACTTC. The encoded protein is CASCRQGQETQYF.

The chain carries TRBV3-1 and TRBJ1-6; D is uncertain. V lost 0 bases and J lost 3, with 12 bases in between. The CDR3 is 17 amino acids. Germline V lookup: CDR1 LGHDT, CDR2 YNNKEL (reference sequence). This CDR3 reads CASSQERSRVYNSPLHF. The CDR3 DNA is TGTGCCAGCAGCCAAGAGCGGTCCCGGGTCTATAATTCACCCCTCCACTTT.

This clonotype was recorded a few times. The rearrangement uses TRBV4-1 and TRBJ1-1; weak D call: TRBD1 (6 bases). CDR1 is MGHRA, CDR2 YSYEKL, per germline. CDR3 length: 15 amino acids. Trimming pared 2 bases from V and 2 bases from J, leaving 12 bases between. The CDR3 reads CASSQKPGTNTEAFF. CDR3 coding DNA: TGCGCCAGCAGCCAAAAACCAGGGACAAACACTGAAGCTTTCTTT.

The chain combines TRBV29-1 with TRBJ2-1, with 13 bases matching TRBD2. The CDR3 loop spans 15 amino acids. The V segment lost 5 bases and the J segment 4 bases; nucleotides outside the gene matches: 5. The germline V gene encodes CDR1 SQVTM and CDR2 ANQGSEA. Here the CDR3 reads CSVSGLAGVYNEQFF. The DNA of the CDR3 is TGCAGCGTTTCCGGACTAGCGGGAGTATACAATGAGCAGTTCTTC.

This chain joins TRBV6-5 and TRBJ1-2; D call uncertain. With 0 bases removed from V and 8 bases from J, the gap between germline ends came to 10 bases. This CDR3 comprises 13 residues. Germline CDR1 reads MNHEY; CDR2 reads SVGAGI. CDR3 sequence reads: CASSYSAILGYTF. The CDR3 bases are TGTGCCAGCAGTTACTCGGCCATTTTGGGCTACACCTTC.

The V and J genes are TRBV7-6 and TRBJ2-5, with TRBD1 matching 7 bases. V was pared by 1 base and J by 6 bases, with 11 bases of the junction left unmatched. CDR3 length: 16 residues. From germline, CDR1 is SGHVS and CDR2 FNYEAQ. The CDR3 region is CASSLGRYRGFQTQYF. The CDR3 DNA follows: TGTGCCAGCAGCTTAGGGAGGTACAGGGGTTTTCAGACCCAGTACTTC.

The gene calls are TRBV5-6 and TRBJ1-1, with a weak D call TRBD1 (5 bases). V was pared by 4 bases and J by 5 bases, with 12 bases between. The length of the CDR3 is 13 residues. Germline V gene lookup returns CDR1 SGHDT and CDR2 YYEEEE. CDR3 region: CASSRPGRTEAFF. The CDR3 DNA sequence: TGTGCCAGCAGCAGACCAGGGAGGACTGAAGCTTTCTTT.

The J gene is TRBJ2-1, the V gene TRBV4-1, with D unresolved. This CDR3 region has 16 residues. The V gene's germline CDR1 is MGHRA and CDR2 YSYEKL. Trimming stripped 2 bases from V and 2 bases from J, with 13 bases between. Here the CDR3 DNA reads TGCGCCAGCAGCCAACCTACTAAGAGCCCCTACAATGAGCAGTTCTTC. It yields the protein CASSQPTKSPYNEQFF.

The V call is TRBV10-3, the J call TRBJ2-1; 9 bases fit TRBD1. The CDR3 totals 13 residues. Per germline, CDR1 ENHRY and CDR2 SYGVKD. The V segment lost 8 bases and the J segment 6 bases; nucleotides outside the gene matches: 5. As DNA, the CDR3 is TGTGCCATCCGGGACAGGGAGGGCAATGAGCAGTTCTTC. It specifies CAIRDREGNEQFF.

The V and J genes are TRBV5-1 and TRBJ1-1; no firm D call. There are 14 residues in the CDR3. Germline CDR1 and CDR2: SGHRS and YFSETQ. The V end was cut by 1 base, the J end by 1 base, with 8 bases between. The CDR3 loop is CASSLQTSNTEAFF. CDR3 sequence (DNA): TGCGCCAGCAGCTTGCAGACTTCGAACACTGAAGCTTTCTTT.

This chain joins TRBV20-1 and TRBJ2-1; 7 bases match TRBD2. Germline CDR1 DFQATT, CDR2 SNEGSKA (reference sequence). Trimming cost V 2 bases and J 9 bases; bases outside gene matches: 10. The CDR3 runs 14 residues. The CDR3 sequence: CSARLGGSLSEQFF. The CDR3 nucleotides are TGCAGTGCTAGACTGGGCGGGAGTTTAAGTGAGCAGTTCTTC.

This chain uses TRBV28 with TRBJ2-5; perhaps TRBD2 as D (5 bases). This CDR3 has 16 residues. Trimming cost V 3 bases and J 2 bases, with 16 bases left between them. Germline V gene data show CDR1 as MDHEN and CDR2 as SYDVKM. DNA of the CDR3: TGTGCCAGCAGTTTCATTGTCGGGGTTGCTCAAGAGACCCAGTACTTC. Amino acid sequence: CASSFIVGVAQETQYF.